A selection of T cell receptor beta chains follows, all from one sample in a study of blood T cell repertoires in COVID-19. Sequenced by immunoSEQ multiplex PCR; TCRdb stores in-frame clones only, minus some. The sample holds under 300,000 clones; 88% are singletons and the top ten take approximately 3%. The sequencing sample was made of PBMCs or T cells enriched from blood (not recorded which). These receptors were collected from a woman aged 45-65 years who had recovered from COVID-19. CDR3s include the opening cysteine and the closing phenylalanine or tryptophan. Each record gives: CDR3 DNA, CDR3 protein, clone size, D gene, V gene, J gene, CDR3 length. A D gene is named only where the DNA matches it firmly. Clone size appears in some rows only: once, few, many, or a class for an expanded clone.

CDR3nt: TGCAGCGTTGAACGAGGCAGGGGCTATGGCTACACCTTC
CDR3aa: CSVERGRGYGYTF
abundance: .
d_gene: .
v_gene: TRBV29-1
j_gene: TRBJ1-2
len: 13

CDR3nt: TGTGCCAGCAGCTTAGACAGGGTTAACTACGAGCAGTACTTC
CDR3aa: CASSLDRVNYEQYF
abundance: .
d_gene: .
v_gene: TRBV7-9
j_gene: TRBJ2-7
len: 14

CDR3nt: TGTGCCAGCAGCCAACCGAGGGGGTCTGAAGCTTTCTTT
CDR3aa: CASSQPRGSEAFF
abundance: .
d_gene: .
v_gene: TRBV7-2
j_gene: TRBJ1-1
len: 13

CDR3nt: TGTGCCAGCAGCTTGGAGACAGGGTCCCTCTACGAGCAGTACTTC
CDR3aa: CASSLETGSLYEQYF
abundance: .
d_gene: TRBD1
v_gene: TRBV5-4
j_gene: TRBJ2-7
len: 15

CDR3nt: TGTGCCAGTAGGGGACAGGCGGTCGGCGGGGAGCTGTTTTTT
CDR3aa: CASRGQAVGGELFF
abundance: .
d_gene: TRBD1
v_gene: TRBV19
j_gene: TRBJ2-2
len: 14

CDR3nt: TGTGCCAGCAGCCGGGGGGGGGCGCAAGAGACCCAGTACTTC
CDR3aa: CASSRGGAQETQYF
abundance: .
d_gene: TRBD2
v_gene: TRBV7-2
j_gene: TRBJ2-5
len: 14

CDR3nt: TGCAGCGTTTTGGGACAGGGTCGGGAAGCTTTCTTT
CDR3aa: CSVLGQGREAFF
abundance: .
d_gene: TRBD1
v_gene: TRBV29-1
j_gene: TRBJ1-1
len: 12

CDR3nt: TGTGCCAGCAGTCTGCTGACTGTAAGGTCTGAAGCTTTCTTT
CDR3aa: CASSLLTVRSEAFF
abundance: once
d_gene: .
v_gene: TRBV28
j_gene: TRBJ1-1
len: 14

CDR3nt: TGTGCCAGTAGTATTATCGCGGGGGGCGGACGCCAAGAGACCCAGTACTTC
CDR3aa: CASSIIAGGGRQETQYF
abundance: .
d_gene: TRBD2
v_gene: TRBV19
j_gene: TRBJ2-5
len: 17

CDR3nt: TGTGCCAGCAGCCAAGGGCACCAAAATTCACCCCTCCACTTT
CDR3aa: CASSQGHQNSPLHF
abundance: .
d_gene: .
v_gene: TRBV3-1/TRBV3-2
j_gene: TRBJ1-6
len: 14

CDR3nt: TGTGCCAGCAGCTTGGGAAATTCAGCTAACTATGGCTACACCTTC
CDR3aa: CASSLGNSANYGYTF
abundance: few
d_gene: .
v_gene: TRBV5-4
j_gene: TRBJ1-2
len: 15

CDR3nt: TGTGCCAGCAGCCAAGACGCAGGGCCTTCTGGAAACACCATATATTTT
CDR3aa: CASSQDAGPSGNTIYF
abundance: .
d_gene: .
v_gene: TRBV4-2
j_gene: TRBJ1-3
len: 16

CDR3nt: TGTGCCAGCAGGGAGATACAGGGGAGGAACACTGAAGCTTTCTTT
CDR3aa: CASREIQGRNTEAFF
abundance: .
d_gene: TRBD1
v_gene: TRBV6-5
j_gene: TRBJ1-1
len: 15

CDR3nt: TGTGCCAGCAGCGTGGGGCCCTCTGGAAACACCATATATTTT
CDR3aa: CASSVGPSGNTIYF
abundance: .
d_gene: .
v_gene: TRBV7-2
j_gene: TRBJ1-3
len: 14

CDR3nt: TGTGCCAGCAGCCCGAACCGGGACAGTAATTCACCCCTCCACTTT
CDR3aa: CASSPNRDSNSPLHF
abundance: .
d_gene: TRBD1
v_gene: TRBV7-3
j_gene: TRBJ1-6
len: 15

CDR3nt: TGTGCCAGCAGTTACCGCCGGCGGGAGAGCTCCTACGAGCAGTACTTC
CDR3aa: CASSYRRRESSYEQYF
abundance: .
d_gene: TRBD2
v_gene: TRBV6-2/TRBV6-3
j_gene: TRBJ2-7
len: 16

CDR3nt: TGTGCCAGCAGCCGTTTCCGGGACAAAACCTACGAGCAGTACTTC
CDR3aa: CASSRFRDKTYEQYF
abundance: .
d_gene: .
v_gene: TRBV7-2
j_gene: TRBJ2-7
len: 15

CDR3nt: TGCGCCAGCAGCCCAAGCGGGGGGGAATCCTACGAGCAGTACTTC
CDR3aa: CASSPSGGESYEQYF
abundance: .
d_gene: TRBD2
v_gene: TRBV5-1
j_gene: TRBJ2-7
len: 15

CDR3nt: TGTGCCAGCAGCGGACAGGGGGCAGGATTGACTAATGAAAAACTGTTTTTT
CDR3aa: CASSGQGAGLTNEKLFF
abundance: .
d_gene: TRBD1
v_gene: TRBV27
j_gene: TRBJ1-4
len: 17

CDR3nt: TGTGCCAGCAGCCACGGACAGGGACCTAACTATGGCTACACCTTC
CDR3aa: CASSHGQGPNYGYTF
abundance: .
d_gene: TRBD1
v_gene: TRBV7-8
j_gene: TRBJ1-2
len: 15

CDR3nt: TGTGCCTGGAGCGGGACAGGGGGCAGTCAGCCCCAGCATTTT
CDR3aa: CAWSGTGGSQPQHF
abundance: .
d_gene: TRBD1
v_gene: TRBV30
j_gene: TRBJ1-5
len: 14

CDR3nt: TGTGCCAGTAGTATAGCCCTAGCGGGATTGGCGGCCCCAGGGGAGCTGTTTTTT
CDR3aa: CASSIALAGLAAPGELFF
abundance: .
d_gene: TRBD2
v_gene: TRBV19
j_gene: TRBJ2-2
len: 18

CDR3nt: TGCGCCAGCAGCCAGGGTACGGGTTTTGAAAAACTGTTTTTT
CDR3aa: CASSQGTGFEKLFF
abundance: .
d_gene: .
v_gene: TRBV5-1
j_gene: TRBJ1-4
len: 14

CDR3nt: TGCGCCAGCAGCTCGGGGACAGAGAGAAACACCAATAATAACTATGGCTACACCTTC
CDR3aa: CASSSGTERNTNNNYGYTF
abundance: .
d_gene: TRBD1
v_gene: TRBV5-1
j_gene: TRBJ1-2
len: 19

CDR3nt: TGCAGCGCGGGCAGAGGGGGCCGTGACTATGGCTACACCTTC
CDR3aa: CSAGRGGRDYGYTF
abundance: .
d_gene: TRBD1
v_gene: TRBV29-1
j_gene: TRBJ1-2
len: 14

CDR3nt: TGCGCCAGCAGCCAAGACAGGAATCCAAACACTGAAGCTTTCTTT
CDR3aa: CASSQDRNPNTEAFF
abundance: .
d_gene: .
v_gene: TRBV4-1
j_gene: TRBJ1-1
len: 15

CDR3nt: TGTGCCAGCAGTCCGTTAGCGGGAGGGGGAGAGACCCAGTACTTC
CDR3aa: CASSPLAGGGETQYF
abundance: .
d_gene: TRBD2
v_gene: TRBV28
j_gene: TRBJ2-5
len: 15

CDR3nt: TGTGCCAGCTCACCCCAACCGACTAGCGGGGGCACCGGGGAGCTGTTTTTT
CDR3aa: CASSPQPTSGGTGELFF
abundance: few
d_gene: TRBD2
v_gene: TRBV18
j_gene: TRBJ2-2
len: 17

CDR3nt: TGTGCCAGCAGCCCTAGACTAGCGGGTTTCACAGATACGCAGTATTTT
CDR3aa: CASSPRLAGFTDTQYF
abundance: .
d_gene: TRBD2
v_gene: TRBV6-2/TRBV6-3
j_gene: TRBJ2-3
len: 16

CDR3nt: TGTGCCAGCAGCCATTCCAGGGATCAGCCCCAGCATTTT
CDR3aa: CASSHSRDQPQHF
abundance: .
d_gene: .
v_gene: TRBV2
j_gene: TRBJ1-5
len: 13

CDR3nt: TGCGCCAGCAGCTGGAGCGGCTCCTACAATGAGCAGTTCTTC
CDR3aa: CASSWSGSYNEQFF
abundance: .
d_gene: .
v_gene: TRBV5-1
j_gene: TRBJ2-1
len: 14

CDR3nt: TGTGCCAGCAGCACCACAGGATTTATCGAGCAGTACTTC
CDR3aa: CASSTTGFIEQYF
abundance: .
d_gene: .
v_gene: TRBV28
j_gene: TRBJ2-7
len: 13

CDR3nt: TGTGCCAGCCGACTAGATAGCAATCAGCCCCAGCATTTT
CDR3aa: CASRLDSNQPQHF
abundance: .
d_gene: .
v_gene: TRBV28
j_gene: TRBJ1-5
len: 13

CDR3nt: TGTGCCAGCAGTTCTCCGGACAGGGGAAGACAGCCCCAGCATTTT
CDR3aa: CASSSPDRGRQPQHF
abundance: .
d_gene: TRBD1
v_gene: TRBV28
j_gene: TRBJ1-5
len: 15

CDR3nt: TGTGCCAGCAGCTTAGAAGAGGCAAGCACAGGCTACACCTTC
CDR3aa: CASSLEEASTGYTF
abundance: .
d_gene: .
v_gene: TRBV7-2
j_gene: TRBJ1-2
len: 14

CDR3nt: TGTGCCAGCAGTGAGCCGGGACAGGGTACAGATACGCAGTATTTT
CDR3aa: CASSEPGQGTDTQYF
abundance: .
d_gene: TRBD1
v_gene: TRBV28
j_gene: TRBJ2-3
len: 15